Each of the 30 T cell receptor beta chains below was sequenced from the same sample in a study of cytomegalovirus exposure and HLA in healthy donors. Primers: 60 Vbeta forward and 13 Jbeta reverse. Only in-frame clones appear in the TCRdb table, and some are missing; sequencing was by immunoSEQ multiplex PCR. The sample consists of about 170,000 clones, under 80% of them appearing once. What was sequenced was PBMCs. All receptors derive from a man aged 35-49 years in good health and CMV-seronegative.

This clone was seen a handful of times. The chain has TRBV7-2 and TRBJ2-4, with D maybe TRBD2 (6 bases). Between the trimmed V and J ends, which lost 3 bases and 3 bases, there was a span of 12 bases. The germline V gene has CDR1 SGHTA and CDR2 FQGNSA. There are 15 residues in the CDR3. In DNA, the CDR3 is TGTGCCAGCAGCTTCCGGGAGTTGGGCAAAAACATTCAGTACTTC. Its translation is CASSFRELGKNIQYF. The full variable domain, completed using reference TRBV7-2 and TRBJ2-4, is GAGVSQSPSNKVTEKGKDVELRCDPISGHTALYWYRQSLGQGLEFLIYFQGNSAPDKSGLPSDRFSAERTGGSVSTLTIQRTQQEDSAVYLCASSFRELGKNIQYFGAGTRLSVL.

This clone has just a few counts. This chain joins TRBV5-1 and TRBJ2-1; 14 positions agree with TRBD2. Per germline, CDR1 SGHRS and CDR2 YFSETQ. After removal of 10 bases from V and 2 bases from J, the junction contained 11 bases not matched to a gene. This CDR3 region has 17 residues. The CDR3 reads CASRSTSGRVTYNEQFF. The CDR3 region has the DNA TGCGCCTCACGTTCGACTAGCGGGAGGGTTACCTACAATGAGCAGTTCTTC.

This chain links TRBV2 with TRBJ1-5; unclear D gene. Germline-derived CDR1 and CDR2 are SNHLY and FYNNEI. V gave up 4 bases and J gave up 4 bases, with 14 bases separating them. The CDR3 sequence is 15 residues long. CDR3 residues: CASSGEAAGNQPQHF. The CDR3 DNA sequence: TGTGCCAGCAGTGGGGAAGCGGCGGGGAATCAGCCCCAGCATTTT.

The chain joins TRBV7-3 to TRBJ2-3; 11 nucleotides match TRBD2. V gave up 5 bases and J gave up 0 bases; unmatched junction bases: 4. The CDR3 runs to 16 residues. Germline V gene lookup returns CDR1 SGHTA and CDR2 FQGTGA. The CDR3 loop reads CASSNIAGGSTDTQYF. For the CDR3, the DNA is TGTGCCAGCAGCAACATAGCGGGAGGGAGCACAGATACGCAGTATTTT.

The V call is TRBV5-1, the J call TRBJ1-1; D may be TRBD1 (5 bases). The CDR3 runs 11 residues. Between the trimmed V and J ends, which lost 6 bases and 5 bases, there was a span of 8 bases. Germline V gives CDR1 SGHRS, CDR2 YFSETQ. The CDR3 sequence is CASTRDTEAFF. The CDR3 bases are TGCGCCAGCACCAGGGATACTGAAGCTTTCTTT.

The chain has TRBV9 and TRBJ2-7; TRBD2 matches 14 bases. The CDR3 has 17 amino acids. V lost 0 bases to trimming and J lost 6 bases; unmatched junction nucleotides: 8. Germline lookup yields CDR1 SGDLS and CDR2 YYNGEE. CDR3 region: CASSVGGLAGERREQYF. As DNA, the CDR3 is TGTGCCAGCAGCGTAGGGGGACTAGCGGGAGAAAGACGCGAGCAGTACTTC.

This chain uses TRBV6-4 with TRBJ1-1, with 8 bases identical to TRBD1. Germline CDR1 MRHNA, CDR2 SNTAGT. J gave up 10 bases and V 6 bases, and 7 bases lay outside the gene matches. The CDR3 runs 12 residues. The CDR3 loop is CASSWTGWVAFF. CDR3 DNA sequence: TGTGCCAGCAGCTGGACAGGGTGGGTAGCTTTCTTT.

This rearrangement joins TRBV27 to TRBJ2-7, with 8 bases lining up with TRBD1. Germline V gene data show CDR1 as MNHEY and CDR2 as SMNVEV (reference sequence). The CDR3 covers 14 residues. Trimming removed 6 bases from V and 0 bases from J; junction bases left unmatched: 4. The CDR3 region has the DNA TGTGCCAGCAGGGTAGGACAGGGCTCCTACGAGCAGTACTTC. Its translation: CASRVGQGSYEQYF.

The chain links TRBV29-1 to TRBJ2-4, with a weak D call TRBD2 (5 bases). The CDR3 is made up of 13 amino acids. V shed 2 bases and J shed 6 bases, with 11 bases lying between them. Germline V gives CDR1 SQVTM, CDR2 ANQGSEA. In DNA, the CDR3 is TGCAGCGTTGAACGACTGGGGAGAAACATTCAGTACTTC. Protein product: CSVERLGRNIQYF.

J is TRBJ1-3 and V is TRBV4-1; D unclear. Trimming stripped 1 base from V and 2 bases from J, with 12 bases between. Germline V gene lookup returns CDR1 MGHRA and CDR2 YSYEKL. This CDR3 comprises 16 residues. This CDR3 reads CASSQARTKTGNTIYF. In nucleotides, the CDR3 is TGCGCCAGCAGCCAAGCCCGGACTAAAACTGGAAACACCATATATTTT.

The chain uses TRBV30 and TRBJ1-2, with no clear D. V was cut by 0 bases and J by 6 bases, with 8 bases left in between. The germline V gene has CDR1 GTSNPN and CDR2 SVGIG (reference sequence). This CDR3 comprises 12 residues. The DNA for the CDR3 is TGTGCCTGGAGTGTCCCGGTTGATGGCTACACCTTC. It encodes CAWSVPVDGYTF. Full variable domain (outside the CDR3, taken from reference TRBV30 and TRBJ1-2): SQTIHQWPATLVQPVGSPLSLECTVEGTSNPNLYWYRQAAGRGLQLLFYSVGIGQISSEVPQNLSASRPQDRQFILSSKKLLLSDSGFYLCAWSVPVDGYTFGSGTRLTVV.

CDR3 loop: CSVEEAGVADTQYF. The CDR3, as DNA: TGCAGCGTTGAAGAGGCGGGGGTGGCAGATACGCAGTATTTT. The rearrangement uses TRBV29-1 and TRBJ2-3; 7 nucleotides agree with TRBD2. Germline CDR1 SQVTM, CDR2 ANQGSEA. CDR3 size: 14 residues. The V gene end was trimmed by 0 bases and the J gene end by 4 bases; junction bases not matched to a gene: 4.

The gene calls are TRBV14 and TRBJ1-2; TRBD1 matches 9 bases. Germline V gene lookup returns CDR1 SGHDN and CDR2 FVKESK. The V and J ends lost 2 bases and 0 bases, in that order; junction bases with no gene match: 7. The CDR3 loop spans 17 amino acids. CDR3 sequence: CASSQPGQGLTNYGYTF. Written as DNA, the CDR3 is TGTGCCAGCAGCCAACCGGGACAGGGTTTAACTAACTATGGCTACACCTTC.

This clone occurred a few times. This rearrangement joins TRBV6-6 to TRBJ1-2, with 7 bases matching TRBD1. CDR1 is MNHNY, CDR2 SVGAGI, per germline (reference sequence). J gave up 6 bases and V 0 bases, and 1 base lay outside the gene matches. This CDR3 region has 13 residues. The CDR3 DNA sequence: TGTGCCAGCAGTTACTCGGACAGGCATGGCTACACCTTC. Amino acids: CASSYSDRHGYTF.

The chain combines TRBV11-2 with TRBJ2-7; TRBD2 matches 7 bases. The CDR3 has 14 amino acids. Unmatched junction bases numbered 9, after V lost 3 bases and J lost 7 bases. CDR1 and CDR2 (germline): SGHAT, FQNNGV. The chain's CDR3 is CASSLSSGAGEQYF. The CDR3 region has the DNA TGTGCCAGCAGCTTGTCAAGTGGAGCGGGGGAGCAGTACTTC. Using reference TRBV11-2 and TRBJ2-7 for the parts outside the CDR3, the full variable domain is EAGVAQSPRYKIIEKRQSVAFWCNPISGHATLYWYQQILGQGPKLLIQFQNNGVVDDSQLPKDRFSAERLKGVDSTLKIQPAKLEDSAVYLCASSLSSGAGEQYFGPGTRLTVT.

The CDR3 DNA follows: TGTGCCTGGAGAACACAGGGGTACACCGGGGAGCTGTTTTTT. It specifies CAWRTQGYTGELFF. This chain uses TRBV30 with TRBJ2-2; 7 positions match TRBD1. This CDR3 has 14 amino acids. Trimming at V came to 3 bases and at J to 3 bases, leaving 4 bases not matched to a gene. Germline V gives CDR1 GTSNPN, CDR2 SVGIG (reference sequence).

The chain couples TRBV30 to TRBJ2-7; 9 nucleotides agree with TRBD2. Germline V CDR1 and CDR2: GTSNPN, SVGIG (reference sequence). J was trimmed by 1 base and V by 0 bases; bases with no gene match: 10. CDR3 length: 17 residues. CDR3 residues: CAWSVRPSGRPSYEQYF. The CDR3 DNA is TGTGCCTGGAGTGTACGGCCCAGCGGGAGGCCTTCCTACGAGCAGTACTTC.

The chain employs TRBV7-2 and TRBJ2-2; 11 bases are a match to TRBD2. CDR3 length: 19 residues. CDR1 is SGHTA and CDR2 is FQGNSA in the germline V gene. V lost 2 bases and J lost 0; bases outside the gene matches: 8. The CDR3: CASSLRSGLAEANTGELFF. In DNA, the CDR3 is TGTGCCAGCAGCTTAAGATCGGGACTAGCGGAGGCGAACACCGGGGAGCTGTTTTTT.

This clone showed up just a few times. The CDR3 coding sequence is TGTGCCAGAGGAGGAGAGACCCAGTACTTC. This gives the protein CARGGETQYF. The chain joins TRBV27 to TRBJ2-5, with D possibly being TRBD2 (5 bases). CDR1 and CDR2 from the germline V gene are MNHEY and SMNVEV (reference sequence). This CDR3 is 10 amino acids long. Trimming stripped 9 bases from V and 4 bases from J, with 6 bases between.

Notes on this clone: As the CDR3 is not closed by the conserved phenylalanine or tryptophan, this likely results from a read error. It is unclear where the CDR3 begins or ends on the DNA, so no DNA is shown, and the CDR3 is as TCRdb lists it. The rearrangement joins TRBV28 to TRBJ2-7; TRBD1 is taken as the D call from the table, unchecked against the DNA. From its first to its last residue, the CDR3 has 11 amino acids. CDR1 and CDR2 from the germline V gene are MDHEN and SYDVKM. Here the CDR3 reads CASSSGTGLGI.

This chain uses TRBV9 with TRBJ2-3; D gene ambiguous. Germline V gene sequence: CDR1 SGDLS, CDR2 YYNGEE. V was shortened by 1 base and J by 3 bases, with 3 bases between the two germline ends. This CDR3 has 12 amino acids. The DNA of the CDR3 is TGTGCCAGCAGCGTAACTACAGATACGCAGTATTTT. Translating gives CASSVTTDTQYF.

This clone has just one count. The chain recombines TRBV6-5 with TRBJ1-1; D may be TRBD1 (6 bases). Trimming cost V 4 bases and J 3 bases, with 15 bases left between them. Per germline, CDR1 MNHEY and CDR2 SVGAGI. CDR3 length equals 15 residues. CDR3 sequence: CASSLHGKGDTEAFF. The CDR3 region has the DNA TGTGCCAGCAGTTTACACGGGAAGGGGGACACTGAAGCTTTCTTT.

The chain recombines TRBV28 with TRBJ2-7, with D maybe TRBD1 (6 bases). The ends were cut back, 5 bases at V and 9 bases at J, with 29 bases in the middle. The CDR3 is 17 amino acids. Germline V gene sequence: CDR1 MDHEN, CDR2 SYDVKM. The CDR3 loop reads CASSGHLGAGALSGQYF. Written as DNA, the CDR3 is TGTGCCAGCAGTGGCCATTTGGGGGCAGGGGCCTTATCGGGGCAGTACTTC.

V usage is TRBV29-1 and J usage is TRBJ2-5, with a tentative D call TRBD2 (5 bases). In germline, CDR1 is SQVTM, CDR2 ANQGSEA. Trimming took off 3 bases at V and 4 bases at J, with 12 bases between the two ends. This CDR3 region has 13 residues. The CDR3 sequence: CSVDPEGRETQYF. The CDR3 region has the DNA TGCAGCGTTGACCCCGAGGGTCGAGAGACCCAGTACTTC.

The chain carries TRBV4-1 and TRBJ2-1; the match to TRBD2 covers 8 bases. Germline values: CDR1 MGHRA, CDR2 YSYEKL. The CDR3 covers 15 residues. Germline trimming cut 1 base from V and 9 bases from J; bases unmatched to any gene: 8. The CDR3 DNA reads TGCGCCAGCAGCCAAGCAGTCGGGAGGGCCCGTGAGCAGTTCTTC. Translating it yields CASSQAVGRAREQFF.

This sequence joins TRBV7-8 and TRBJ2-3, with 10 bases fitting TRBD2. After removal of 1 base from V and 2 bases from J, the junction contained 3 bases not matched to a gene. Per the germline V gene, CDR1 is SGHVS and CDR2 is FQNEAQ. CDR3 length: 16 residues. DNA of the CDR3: TGTGCCAGCAGCTTAGGGACTAGCGGACCCACAGATACGCAGTATTTT. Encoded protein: CASSLGTSGPTDTQYF.

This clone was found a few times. The CDR3 here is CASSSSGGSAGELFF. CDR3 sequence (DNA): TGTGCCAGCAGCTCTAGCGGGGGATCGGCCGGGGAGCTGTTTTTT. This chain connects TRBV11-2 to TRBJ2-2, with TRBD2 identical over 10 bases. This CDR3 region has 15 residues. The germline V gene encodes CDR1 SGHAT and CDR2 FQNNGV. V shed 4 bases, J shed 6 bases, and the junction held 5 bases outside the gene matches.

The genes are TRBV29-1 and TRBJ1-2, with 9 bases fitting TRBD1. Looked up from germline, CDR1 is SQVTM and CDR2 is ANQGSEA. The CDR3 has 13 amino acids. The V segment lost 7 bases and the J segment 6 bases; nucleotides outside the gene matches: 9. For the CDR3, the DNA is TGCAGCGCCAATCCGGGACAGGGAGATGGCTACACCTTC. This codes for CSANPGQGDGYTF.

The CDR3: CASSTRASSTDTQYF. The CDR3 nucleotides are TGTGCCAGCAGTACCCGGGCTAGCAGCACAGATACGCAGTATTTT. The rearrangement links TRBV6-4 to TRBJ2-3, with D possibly matching TRBD2 (5 bases). This CDR3 comprises 15 residues. Trimming removed 5 bases at V and 0 bases at J, with 12 bases between. CDR1 and CDR2 (germline): MRHNA, SNTAGT.

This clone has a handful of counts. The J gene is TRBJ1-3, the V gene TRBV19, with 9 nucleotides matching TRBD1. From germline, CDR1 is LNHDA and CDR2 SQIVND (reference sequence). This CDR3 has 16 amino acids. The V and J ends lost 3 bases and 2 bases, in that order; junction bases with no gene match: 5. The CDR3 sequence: CASSIGTGYTGNTIYF. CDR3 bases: TGTGCCAGTAGTATTGGGACAGGGTATACTGGAAACACCATATATTTT.